This is a list of T cell receptor beta chains from one sample in a study of shared clonotypes between healthy human individuals. Assay used: immunoSEQ multiplex PCR; TCRdb lists only in-frame clones, some missing. The sample yields hundreds of thousands of clones, approximately 80% seen once. What was sequenced was PBMCs. The receptors originated from a middle-aged woman in good health. Some clones in this sample may be carry-over from other donors' samples. CDR3s include the opening cysteine and the closing phenylalanine or tryptophan. A D gene is named only where the DNA matches it firmly. Size is stated for part of the rows, as once, few or many counts, or as a class when the clone is expanded.

j_call d_call clone_size v_call cdr3_nt cdr3_aa
TRBJ2-1 . . TRBV27 TGTGCCAGCAGTACCTTCGGGACTCCCTACAATGAGCAGTTCTTC CASSTFGTPYNEQFF
TRBJ2-7 TRBD2 . TRBV6-5 TGTGCCAGCAGCCTCGCGCGGGGGTGGAGGACCCAATCCAACTTC CASSLARGWRTQSNF
TRBJ2-7 . . TRBV6-5 TGTGCCAGCAGTTACTCTGGTCGGGACGCCACCTACGAGCAGTACTTC CASSYSGRDATYEQYF
TRBJ2-7 . . TRBV6-6 TGTGCCAGCAGTTACCCTCACAGGACCCTGTCCGAGCAGTACTTC CASSYPHRTLSEQYF
TRBJ1-2 TRBD1 . TRBV19 TGTGCCAGTAGTATCCCGGACAGGGTTAACTATGGCTACACCTTC CASSIPDRVNYGYTF
TRBJ2-7 . . TRBV7-2 TGTGCCAGCAGCCTCCACCTCACCTACGAGCAGTACTTC CASSLHLTYEQYF
TRBJ2-7 TRBD2 . TRBV11-2 TGTGCCAGCAGCTCAATCTCTAGCGGGAGGAGGAGGTACGAGCAGTACTTC CASSSISSGRRRYEQYF
TRBJ2-6 . . TRBV5-1 TGCGCCAGCAGCTTGGGCATTGTAGATACCTCTGGGGCCAACGTCCTGGCTTTC CASSLGIVDTSGANVLAF
TRBJ2-2 TRBD2 . TRBV4-3 TGCGCCAGCAGCCAAGATTGGAGACTAGCGGGATTGGGTGGGGAGCTGTTTTTT CASSQDWRLAGLGGELFF
TRBJ1-3 . once TRBV4-1 TGCGCCAGCAGCCAAGAGCTGGTACAGGGTCCCGGAAACACCATATATTTT CASSQELVQGPGNTIYF
TRBJ2-1 . . TRBV18 TGTGCCAGCTCACCACGGCGGAACAATGAGCAGTTCTTC CASSPRRNNEQFF
TRBJ2-1 . many TRBV14 TGTGCCAGCAGCCAAGAAGGACCTCACCAGTTCTTC CASSQEGPHQFF
TRBJ2-7 . . TRBV29-1 TGCAGCGTTGGGCTGGCCTCCTACGAGCAGTACTTC CSVGLASYEQYF
TRBJ2-7 TRBD2 . TRBV10-2 TGCGCCAGCAGCAATAGCGGGAGTAAAGTCGAGCAGTACTTC CASSNSGSKVEQYF
TRBJ2-1 . . TRBV19 TGTGCCAGTAGTACGGTCAGGGGCCCCTCCAATGAGCAGTTCTTC CASSTVRGPSNEQFF
TRBJ2-5 . . TRBV6-1 TGTGCCAGCAGTGAAGGGGTTGTATTAGTGGGGACCCAGTACTTC CASSEGVVLVGTQYF
TRBJ1-2 TRBD1 . TRBV9 TGTGCCAGCAGCGTGCGGGACAGCGGCGGGGACTATGGCTACACCTTC CASSVRDSGGDYGYTF
TRBJ1-2 TRBD1 once TRBV18 TGTGCCAGCTCACCACTCCGGGAACAGGGGGGCGATGGCTACACCTTC CASSPLREQGGDGYTF
TRBJ2-7 TRBD2 . TRBV28 TGTGCCAGCAGCATAACTAGCGGGAGATACGAGCAGTACTTC CASSITSGRYEQYF
TRBJ2-1 . . TRBV29-1 TGCAGCGTTGGGGGAAGGGCGGGGGCTGTGTCGGATGAGCAGTTCTTC CSVGGRAGAVSDEQFF
TRBJ1-2 . . TRBV5-4 TGTGCCAGCAGGCCGGGACGGGGAGGTAACTATGGCTACACCTTC CASRPGRGGNYGYTF
TRBJ2-5 TRBD2 . TRBV15 TGTGCCACCAGCAGAGTTGGCGGGAGGGGGGAGACCCAGTACTTC CATSRVGGRGETQYF
TRBJ2-5 . few TRBV5-4 TGTGCCAGCACCCAGAGGGGGGGAGGTGAGACCCAGTACTTC CASTQRGGGETQYF
TRBJ2-1 TRBD1 . TRBV5-4 TGTGCCAGCAGCCCCGGGACAGGGGGTTACAATGAGCAGTTCTTC CASSPGTGGYNEQFF
TRBJ1-1 . . TRBV6-1 TGTGCCAGCAGCTTCAGGGTCAGGGCGAACACTGAAGCTTTCTTT CASSFRVRANTEAFF
TRBJ2-7 TRBD2 . TRBV14 TGTGCCAGCAGCCGACTAGCGGGAGGATCCTACGAGCAGTACTTC CASSRLAGGSYEQYF
TRBJ2-5 TRBD2 . TRBV2 TGTGCCAGCTCTGGGACTAGCGGACTAGAGACCCAGTACTTC CASSGTSGLETQYF
TRBJ1-3 . . TRBV7-2 TGTGCCAGCAGCTTAGCAGTCCGGGGGGCGTCCGGAAACACCATATATTTT CASSLAVRGASGNTIYF
TRBJ2-5 TRBD2 . TRBV4-2 TGTGCCAGCAGCCAGCAACTAGCGCAAGAGACCCAGTACTTC CASSQQLAQETQYF